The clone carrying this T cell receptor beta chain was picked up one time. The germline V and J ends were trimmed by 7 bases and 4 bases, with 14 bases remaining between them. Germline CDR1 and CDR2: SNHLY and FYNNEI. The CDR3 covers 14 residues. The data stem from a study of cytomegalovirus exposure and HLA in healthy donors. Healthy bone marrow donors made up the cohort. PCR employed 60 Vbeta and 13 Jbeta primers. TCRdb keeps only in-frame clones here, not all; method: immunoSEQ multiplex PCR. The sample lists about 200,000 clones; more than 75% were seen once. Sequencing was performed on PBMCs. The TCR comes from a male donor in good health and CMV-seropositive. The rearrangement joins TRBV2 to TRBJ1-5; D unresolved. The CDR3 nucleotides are TGTGCCAGCATCCACGACTTAATGAATCAGCCCCAGCATTTT. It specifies CASIHDLMNQPQHF.